This T cell receptor beta chain was obtained from a study of circulating and synovial CD4+ cells in juvenile arthritis. In germline, CDR1 is SGHNT, CDR2 YYREEE (reference sequence). Trimming took off 2 bases at V and 4 bases at J, with 4 bases between the two ends. The CDR3 has 12 amino acids. Comment on this clone: Its specificity is not known.

Produced via immunoSEQ multiplex PCR; TCRdb's table is partial and in-frame only. The data contain around 32,000 clones, nearly 95% of them singletons. Study observations and caveats: Shared-clonotype fractions with synovium likely underestimate full repertoire overlap. Compared with bulk blood, circulating pathogenic-like lymphocytes shared substantially more CDR3 sequences with synovial T cells. Bulk blood CD4 repertoires were more diverse than these.

Donors were patients with active juvenile idiopathic arthritis. The chain carries TRBV5-4 and TRBJ1-5; D gene uncertain. The TCR originated in a human donor with juvenile idiopathic arthritis. Source material: CD4+ T cells from blood. The CDR3 spells CASSFQNQPQHF. The CDR3, as DNA: TGTGCCAGCAGCTTTCAAAATCAGCCCCAGCATTTT.